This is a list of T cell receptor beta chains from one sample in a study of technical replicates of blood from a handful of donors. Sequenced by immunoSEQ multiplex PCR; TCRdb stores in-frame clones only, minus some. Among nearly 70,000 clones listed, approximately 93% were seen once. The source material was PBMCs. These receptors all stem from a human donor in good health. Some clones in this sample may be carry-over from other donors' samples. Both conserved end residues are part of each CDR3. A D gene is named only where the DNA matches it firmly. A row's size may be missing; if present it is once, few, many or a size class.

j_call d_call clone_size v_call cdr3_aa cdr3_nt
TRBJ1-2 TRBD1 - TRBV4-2 CASSQESGTGTGGYTF TGTGCCAGCAGCCAAGAGTCCGGGACAGGGACCGGGGGCTACACCTTC
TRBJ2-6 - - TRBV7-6 CASSLGYGGGTGANVLTF TGTGCCAGCAGCTTAGGGTATGGGGGAGGCACTGGGGCCAACGTCCTGACTTTC
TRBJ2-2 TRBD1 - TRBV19 CASTQTGANTGELFF TGTGCCAGTACCCAGACAGGGGCCAACACCGGGGAGCTGTTTTTT
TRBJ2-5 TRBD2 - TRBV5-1 CASSLGSSGAQETQYF TGCGCCAGCAGCTTGGGGTCTAGCGGGGCCCAAGAGACCCAGTACTTC
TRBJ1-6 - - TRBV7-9 CASSPDGPGWNSPLHF TGTGCCAGCAGCCCTGACGGTCCAGGGTGGAATTCACCCCTCCACTTT
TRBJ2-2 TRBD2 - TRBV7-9 CASRSGLAGGGELFF TGTGCCAGCAGGTCCGGGCTAGCGGGAGGCGGGGAGCTGTTTTTT
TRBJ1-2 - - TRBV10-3 CAIKGSGDGYTF TGTGCCATCAAGGGGTCAGGGGATGGCTACACCTTC
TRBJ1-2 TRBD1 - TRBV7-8 CASSLHPQQGYVNGYTF TGTGCCAGCAGCTTGCACCCACAACAGGGGTATGTGAATGGCTACACCTTC
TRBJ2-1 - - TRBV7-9 CASSQGGNNEQFF TGTGCCAGCAGCCAGGGAGGCAACAATGAGCAGTTCTTC
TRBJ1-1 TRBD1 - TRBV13 CASSTTQGATAFF TGTGCCAGCAGCACTACACAGGGGGCGACCGCTTTCTTT
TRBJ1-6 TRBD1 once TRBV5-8 CASSFSTDRVRSPLHF TGTGCCAGCAGCTTTTCCACAGACAGGGTACGCTCACCCCTCCACTTT
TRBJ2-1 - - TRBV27 CASSPTQYNEQFF TGTGCCAGCAGTCCCACACAGTACAATGAGCAGTTCTTC